This TCR beta chain was identified during a study of cytomegalovirus exposure and HLA in healthy donors. Study outcomes and limitations: HLA-A and HLA-B allele assignments for most subjects were reportedly predicted accurately using TCR beta sequences.

With 60 Vbeta and 13 Jbeta primers, the PCR was carried out. Sequenced by immunoSEQ multiplex PCR; TCRdb stores in-frame clones only, minus some. The sample holds approximately 72,000 clones; about 78% are singletons and the top ten take around 6%. To note about this clone: What it binds is unknown.

V shed 5 bases, J shed 2 bases, and the junction held 6 bases outside the gene matches. The germline V gene encodes CDR1 MRHNA and CDR2 SNTAGT. This CDR3 has 15 amino acids. This receptor was taken from a male donor in good health and CMV-seropositive. The chain uses TRBV6-4 and TRBJ1-5; 7 nucleotides match TRBD1. The sequenced material came from PBMCs. DNA of the CDR3: TGTGCCAGCAGTAGTACAGGGGAGGGCAATCAGCCCCAGCATTTT. It codes for CASSSTGEGNQPQHF.